The rows below give T cell receptor beta chains drawn from one sample of a study of blood T cell repertoires in COVID-19. This table comes from immunoSEQ multiplex PCR, and its TCRdb copy is limited to in-frame clones, with some not included. The sample carries some 420,000 clones, approximately 92% recorded once. The sequencing input was PBMCs or T cells enriched from blood (not recorded which). These receptors originate from a young man who had recovered from COVID-19. Both conserved end residues are part of each CDR3. The D gene is left open where the match is weak. Not all rows give a size; the values are once, few, many and, for expanded clones, a class.

length: 15; D: NA; J: TRBJ1-5; size: NA; V: TRBV2; DNA: TGTGCCAGCAGTGAGCAGGGGCTTAGCAATCAGCCCCAGCATTTT; CDR3: CASSEQGLSNQPQHF
length: 15; D: NA; J: TRBJ2-6; size: NA; V: TRBV5-1; DNA: TGCGCCAGCAGCTTCGGAGGGACTGGGGCCAACGTCCTGACTTTC; CDR3: CASSFGGTGANVLTF
length: 14; D: TRBD1; J: TRBJ2-7; size: NA; V: TRBV4-1; DNA: TGCGCCAGCAATACCCGGGGACAGGGGGCAACGCAGTACTTC; CDR3: CASNTRGQGATQYF
length: 14; D: NA; J: TRBJ1-6; size: NA; V: TRBV6-5; DNA: TGTGCCAGCGCGTGGGGGGATAGGAATTCACCCCTCCACTTT; CDR3: CASAWGDRNSPLHF
length: 18; D: TRBD2; J: TRBJ2-2; size: NA; V: TRBV6-1; DNA: TGTGCCAGCAGTGGCTCCGGGACTAGCGGGAGGGTTGTCGGGGAGCTGTTTTTT; CDR3: CASSGSGTSGRVVGELFF
length: 14; D: TRBD1; J: TRBJ1-1; size: NA; V: TRBV7-3; DNA: TGTGCCAGCAGCCAGGGACAGCTAAACACTGAAGCTTTCTTT; CDR3: CASSQGQLNTEAFF
length: 14; D: NA; J: TRBJ2-5; size: NA; V: TRBV11-1; DNA: TGTGCCAGCAGCCGAGCAGACTCGAGGCCGCCCCAGTACTTC; CDR3: CASSRADSRPPQYF
length: 14; D: NA; J: TRBJ2-1; size: NA; V: TRBV15; DNA: TGTGCCACCAGCGATTTGAGCTCCTACAATGAGCAGTTCTTC; CDR3: CATSDLSSYNEQFF
length: 13; D: NA; J: TRBJ1-5; size: NA; V: TRBV28; DNA: TGTGCCAGCAGCAGACACGGCAATCAGCCCCAGCATTTT; CDR3: CASSRHGNQPQHF
length: 14; D: NA; J: TRBJ2-7; size: few; V: TRBV30; DNA: TGTGCCTGGAGTGCGGGACATAGCTCCTACGAGCAGTACTTC; CDR3: CAWSAGHSSYEQYF
length: 15; D: NA; J: TRBJ1-5; size: NA; V: TRBV7-8; DNA: TGTGCCAGCAGCCCCGGGGTTTCGGGCAATCAGCCCCAGCATTTT; CDR3: CASSPGVSGNQPQHF
length: 13; D: TRBD2; J: TRBJ2-4; size: once; V: TRBV30; DNA: TGTGCCTGGAGTGTAGGTTCGGGGGGTCCCCAGTACTTC; CDR3: CAWSVGSGGPQYF
length: 15; D: NA; J: TRBJ1-6; size: few; V: TRBV2; DNA: TGTGCCAGCAGTGTGCAGGGTCCTTTCGATTCACCCCTCCACTTT; CDR3: CASSVQGPFDSPLHF
length: 16; D: TRBD1; J: TRBJ2-3; size: NA; V: TRBV19; DNA: TGTGCCAGTAGTGCCACCGGGACAGGGTTGAGGGTTACGCAGTATTTT; CDR3: CASSATGTGLRVTQYF
length: 14; D: NA; J: TRBJ2-5; size: NA; V: TRBV7-9; DNA: TGTGCCAGCAGCTCTACAGGGATACAAGAGACCCAGTACTTC; CDR3: CASSSTGIQETQYF
length: 15; D: TRBD1; J: TRBJ1-6; size: NA; V: TRBV2; DNA: TGTGCCAGCAAGAAGACAGGGGGCGAAGGTTCACCCCTCCACTTT; CDR3: CASKKTGGEGSPLHF
length: 18; D: TRBD1; J: TRBJ1-6; size: NA; V: TRBV10-3; DNA: TGTGCCATCAGTGAGTTCCGGACAGGGGGTACCTATAATTCACCCCTCCACTTT; CDR3: CAISEFRTGGTYNSPLHF
length: 20; D: TRBD1; J: TRBJ1-1; size: NA; V: TRBV28; DNA: TGTGCCAGCAGACTGCTTCCCGGGACAGGGGGCAAAGTTGGGAACACTGAAGCTTTCTTT; CDR3: CASRLLPGTGGKVGNTEAFF
length: 14; D: TRBD1; J: TRBJ1-2; size: NA; V: TRBV28; DNA: TGTGCCAGCAGCATACAGGGGCGCCGGGGAAGCTACACCTTC; CDR3: CASSIQGRRGSYTF
length: 14; D: NA; J: TRBJ2-5; size: NA; V: TRBV27; DNA: TGTGCCAGCAGTTTCGGGGGAGCGGGCGGGACCCAGTACTTC; CDR3: CASSFGGAGGTQYF
length: 15; D: NA; J: TRBJ2-5; size: NA; V: TRBV27; DNA: TGTGCCAGCAGTTTATCAGGCGGGTCCGGTGGCACCCAGTACTTC; CDR3: CASSLSGGSGGTQYF
length: 15; D: TRBD2; J: TRBJ2-1; size: NA; V: TRBV10-2; DNA: TGCGCCAGCATCCCCAGCGGGAAGGAGAACAATGAGCAGTTCTTC; CDR3: CASIPSGKENNEQFF
length: 15; D: NA; J: TRBJ1-6; size: NA; V: TRBV6-5; DNA: TGTGCCACTCTTACCGGGGAATCTCGGAGTTCACCCCTCCACTTT; CDR3: CATLTGESRSSPLHF